The 17 T cell receptor beta chains listed next were all sequenced from one sample in a study of cytomegalovirus exposure and HLA in healthy donors. PCR primers comprised 60 Vbeta and 13 Jbeta primers. The method was immunoSEQ multiplex PCR; TCRdb's version includes in-frame clones alone and lacks a portion of them. The profile shows roughly 200,000 clones, 87% of them singletons. The specimen was PBMCs. These TCRs come from a man aged 25-40 years in good health and CMV-seronegative.

The chain joins TRBV2 to TRBJ2-5, with 7 positions matching TRBD2. The CDR3 runs to 19 residues. The germline V gene encodes CDR1 SNHLY and CDR2 FYNNEI. Germline trimming cut 4 bases from V and 7 bases from J; bases unmatched to any gene: 24. The CDR3 reads CASSGQPVGGSGHVGTQYF. CDR3 DNA sequence: TGTGCCAGCAGTGGGCAGCCGGTAGGCGGGAGTGGTCACGTCGGGACCCAGTACTTC.

Turning to this clone: One end of the junction is discordant with germline, which a read error may explain. The rearrangement joins TRBV9 to TRBJ2-3; tentatively, D is TRBD2 (5 bases). This CDR3 is 13 amino acids long. Germline-derived CDR1 and CDR2 are SGDLS and YYNGEE. The DNA for the CDR3 is TGTGCCACCAGCGTCCGGGACACAGATACGCAGTATTTT. Translated, it gives CATSVRDTDTQYF.

This chain connects TRBV6-5 to TRBJ1-1; D remains unclear. CDR3 length: 15 residues. Germline CDR1 is MNHEY and CDR2 is SVGAGI. Trimming left V 2 bases short and J 2 bases short, with 12 bases between. CDR3: CASSYRSLANTEAFF. The CDR3 bases are TGTGCCAGCAGTTACCGTTCTTTGGCTAACACTGAAGCTTTCTTT.

This chain uses TRBV29-1 with TRBJ2-3, with 8 bases aligning to TRBD1. Per the germline V gene, CDR1 is SQVTM and CDR2 is ANQGSEA. The CDR3 runs 15 residues. Trimming at V came to 1 base and at J to 0 bases, leaving 3 bases not matched to a gene. The CDR3 sequence: CSVEADRGSTDTQYF. As DNA, the CDR3 is TGCAGCGTTGAAGCAGACAGGGGTAGCACAGATACGCAGTATTTT.

The chain links TRBV6-1 to TRBJ1-6; 9 bases map to TRBD1. CDR3 length equals 15 residues. V lost 6 bases, J lost 5 bases, and 5 bases stayed unmatched. CDR1 and CDR2 from the germline V gene are MNHNS and SASEGT. The CDR3 reads CASSGWTGDNSPLHF. In DNA form, the CDR3 reads TGTGCCAGCAGCGGGTGGACAGGGGATAATTCACCCCTCCACTTT.

This chain uses TRBV5-1 with TRBJ1-1; D may be TRBD1 (5 bases). This CDR3 region has 14 residues. The V gene's germline CDR1 is SGHRS and CDR2 YFSETQ. V was trimmed by 0 bases and J by 5 bases, leaving 11 bases between them. CDR3 nucleotide sequence: TGCGCCAGCAGCTTGGGCATTAGGGGTACTGAAGCTTTCTTT. It encodes CASSLGIRGTEAFF.

The V call is TRBV6-1, the J call TRBJ1-2; D is uncertain. Germline V gene data show CDR1 as MNHNS and CDR2 as SASEGT. V was trimmed by 3 bases and J by 8 bases, leaving 10 bases between them. The CDR3 extends over 12 amino acids. CDR3 region: CASSDRKIGYTF. The CDR3 bases are TGTGCCAGCAGTGACAGGAAAATCGGCTACACCTTC.

This clone has only a few counts. The same CDR3 also results from other DNA sequences found in this sample. The CDR3: CASSPGQGEQPQHF. For the CDR3, the DNA is TGTGCCAGCTCACCAGGACAGGGAGAACAGCCCCAGCATTTT. The chain combines TRBV18 with TRBJ1-5, with 8 bases matching TRBD1. The junction had 4 bases not matched to a gene; V was cut back by 2 bases and J by 7 bases. Germline V gene data show CDR1 as KGHSH and CDR2 as LQKENI. CDR3 size: 14 residues.

The V call is TRBV21-1, the J call TRBJ2-5; TRBD1 is the table's D call, not checked against the DNA. TRBV21-1 is a recognized pseudogene. The CDR3 length is 14 residues. The CDR3 loop reads CASSKVQGWETQYF. The DNA for the CDR3 is TGTGCCAGCAGCAAAGTACAGGGATGGGAGACCCAGTACTTC.

This clone was seen at least ten times. The rearrangement uses TRBV28 and TRBJ2-6; D perhaps matches TRBD1 (6 bases). Trimming removed 3 bases from V and 0 bases from J, with 9 bases in between. This CDR3 has 16 amino acids. CDR1 and CDR2 (germline): MDHEN, SYDVKM. Here the CDR3 DNA reads TGTGCCAGCAGTTTGGGACACCTCTCTGGGGCCAACGTCCTGACTTTC. Translation gives CASSLGHLSGANVLTF. Variable domain in full (rest from reference TRBV28 and TRBJ2-6): DVKVTQSSRYLVKRTGEKVFLECVQDMDHENMFWYRQDPGLGLRLIYFSYDVKMKEKGDIPEGYSVSREKKERFSLILESASTNQTSMYLCASSLGHLSGANVLTFGAGSRLTVL.

The chain joins TRBV6-5 to TRBJ1-3; no firm D call. The germline CDR1 and CDR2 sequences are MNHEY and SVGAGI. V was cut by 0 bases and J by 0 bases, with 9 bases left in between. CDR3 size: 16 residues. CDR3: CASSYSRRLSGNTIYF. The CDR3 DNA sequence: TGTGCCAGCAGTTACTCGCGGCGGCTCTCTGGAAACACCATATATTTT.

As DNA, the CDR3 is TGTGCCAGTGGTCACGGGACAGGGGGACGTGAGCAGTTCTTC. This gives the protein CASGHGTGGREQFF. The chain links TRBV28 to TRBJ2-1, with 11 positions matching TRBD1. CDR1 is MDHEN and CDR2 is SYDVKM in the germline V gene. V was pared by 9 bases and J by 9 bases, with 10 bases of the junction left unmatched. This CDR3 comprises 14 residues.

Points on this clone: Other DNA sequences in the same sample also yield this CDR3. The chain joins TRBV18 to TRBJ1-2; 7 bases map to TRBD1. Per the germline V gene, CDR1 is KGHSH and CDR2 is LQKENI. V lost 3 bases to trimming and J lost 6 bases; unmatched junction nucleotides: 7. This CDR3 comprises 14 residues. The chain's CDR3 is CASSPAGQADGYTF. In DNA, the CDR3 is TGTGCCAGCTCACCCGCCGGACAGGCCGATGGCTACACCTTC.

The CDR3 sequence is CASSRGLRSYNEQFF. CDR3 in DNA: TGCGCCAGTTCGAGGGGACTACGCTCCTACAATGAGCAGTTCTTC. V gene TRBV10-1 combines with J gene TRBJ2-1; 7 positions match TRBD2. This CDR3 region has 15 residues. The junction had 8 bases not matched to a gene; V was cut back by 9 bases and J by 0 bases. Germline V gene lookup returns CDR1 WNHNN and CDR2 SYGVQD (reference sequence).

CDR3 protein: CASSFPSPGFGSYEQYF. The DNA for the CDR3 is TGTGCCAGCAGTTTCCCCTCCCCCGGGTTTGGCTCCTACGAGCAGTACTTC. The chain joins TRBV27 to TRBJ2-7; no clear D. Trimming shortened V by 3 bases and J by 0 bases, and 18 bases separated the two germline ends. Germline values: CDR1 MNHEY, CDR2 SMNVEV (reference sequence). The CDR3 is 17 residues long.

V and J are TRBV25-1 and TRBJ2-7; 7 bases line up with TRBD1. V trimming: 8 bases; J trimming: 3 bases; junction bases outside the gene matches: 16. This CDR3 is built from 16 residues. The germline CDR1 and CDR2 sequences are MGHDK and SYGVNS. CDR3 protein: CASPQLSDRADYEQYF. The CDR3 bases are TGTGCCAGCCCGCAGTTGTCTGACAGGGCCGACTACGAGCAGTACTTC.

This chain links TRBV12-5 with TRBJ2-1, with D hard to call. This CDR3 region has 15 residues. The ends were cut back, 2 bases at V and 0 bases at J, with 8 bases in the middle. Germline-derived CDR1 and CDR2 are LGHNT and FRNRAP. The CDR3 loop is CASGLSPSSYNEQFF. Written as DNA, the CDR3 is TGTGCTAGTGGTTTGTCCCCTAGCTCCTACAATGAGCAGTTCTTC.